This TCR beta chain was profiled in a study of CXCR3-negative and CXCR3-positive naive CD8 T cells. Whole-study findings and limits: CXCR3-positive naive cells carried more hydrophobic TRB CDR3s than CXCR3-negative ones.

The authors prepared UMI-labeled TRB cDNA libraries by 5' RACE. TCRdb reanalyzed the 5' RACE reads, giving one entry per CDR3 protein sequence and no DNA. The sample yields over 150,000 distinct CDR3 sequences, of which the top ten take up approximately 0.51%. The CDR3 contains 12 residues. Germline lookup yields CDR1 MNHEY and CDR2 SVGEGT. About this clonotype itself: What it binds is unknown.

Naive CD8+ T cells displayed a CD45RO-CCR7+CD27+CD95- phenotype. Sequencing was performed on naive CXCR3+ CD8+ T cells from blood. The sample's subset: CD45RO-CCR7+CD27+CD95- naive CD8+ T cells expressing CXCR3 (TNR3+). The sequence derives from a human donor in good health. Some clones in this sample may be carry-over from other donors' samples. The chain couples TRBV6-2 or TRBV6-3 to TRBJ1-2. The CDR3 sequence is CASTQDFYGYTF.